The 18 T cell receptor beta chains in this list originate from one sample, sequenced in a study of response to subunit inactivated influenza vaccine. One entry per CDR3 protein, called by TCRdb with MiXCR from the RT-PCR reads. This sample has a few hundred thousand distinct CDR3 sequences, with about 20% found just once. The specimen comprised PBMCs from blood, sampled about 20 months after vaccination. Source of these receptors: a man aged 50 to 75 who received an inactivated influenza vaccine.

The chain couples TRBV6-5 to TRBJ2-7; the match to TRBD1 covers 7 bases. This CDR3 spans 14 amino acids. Looked up from germline, CDR1 is MNHEY and CDR2 is SVGAGI. The J segment lost 1 base and the V segment lost 5 bases, leaving 5 bases of the junction unmatched. CDR3 loop: CASSTSGQSYEQYF. DNA of the CDR3: TGTGCCAGCAGTACATCGGGACAGTCCTACGAGCAGTACTTC.

The sample holds many counts of this clonotype. The chain links TRBV27 to TRBJ1-6; the D gene is possibly TRBD1 (6 bases). This CDR3 is built from 13 residues. The germline V and J ends were trimmed by 6 bases and 5 bases, with 8 bases remaining between them. Germline V lookup: CDR1 MNHEY, CDR2 SMNVEV (reference sequence). In DNA form, the CDR3 reads TGTGCCAGCAGCAACAGGGATAATTCACCCCTCCACTTT. This gives the protein CASSNRDNSPLHF.

This clonotype was seen more than once but under ten times. This chain links TRBV6-1 with TRBJ2-7; 11 positions agree with TRBD1. The V segment lost 6 bases and the J segment 4 bases; nucleotides outside the gene matches: 8. Germline assignment: CDR1 MNHNS and CDR2 SASEGT. This CDR3 spans 15 amino acids. The CDR3 loop reads CASRFGQGAYYEQYF. DNA of the CDR3: TGTGCCAGCAGGTTCGGACAGGGGGCGTATTACGAGCAGTACTTC.

This chain joins TRBV11-1 and TRBJ2-3, with D tentatively TRBD2 (6 bases). Deletions cut 1 base from V and 3 bases from J, with 11 bases between. The CDR3 totals 15 residues. The germline V gene encodes CDR1 SGHAT and CDR2 FQDESV (reference sequence). The CDR3 loop is CASSLVRERTDTQYF. CDR3 bases: TGTGCCAGCAGCTTAGTTCGGGAGAGGACAGATACGCAGTATTTT.

This sequence joins TRBV20-1 and TRBJ2-5; 11 bases line up with TRBD1. Germline V CDR1 and CDR2: DFQATT, SNEGSKA (reference sequence). The CDR3 contains 16 residues. Losses at the gene ends were 2 bases for V and 4 bases for J; bases not matched to a gene: 9. This CDR3 reads CSARYPGQGASETQYF. CDR3 bases: TGCAGTGCTAGATATCCTGGACAGGGGGCCTCAGAGACCCAGTACTTC.

The gene calls are TRBV19 and TRBJ2-1, with D tentatively TRBD1 or TRBD2 (5 bases each). CDR1 LNHDA and CDR2 SQIVND come from the germline V gene (reference sequence). Trimming pared 6 bases from V and 9 bases from J, leaving 24 bases between. This CDR3 is built from 16 residues. CDR3 bases: TGTGCCAGTAGGGGTACCAGCCGGGGCTATCCCTCTGAGCAGTTCTTC. Amino acids: CASRGTSRGYPSEQFF. Variable domain in full (rest from reference TRBV19 and TRBJ2-1): DGGITQSPKYLFRKEGQNVTLSCEQNLNHDAMYWYRQDPGQGLRLIYYSQIVNDFQKGDIAEGYSVSREKKESFPLTVTSAQKNPTAFYLCASRGTSRGYPSEQFFGPGTRLTVL.

This clonotype has only a few counts. This chain uses TRBV7-2 with TRBJ1-5; no clear D. This CDR3 contains 13 residues. Germline V gene sequence: CDR1 SGHTA, CDR2 FQGNSA. V lost 2 bases, J lost 7 bases, and 9 bases lay in between. CDR3 bases: TGTGCCAGCAGCTTATTTTCGGGGCAGCCCCAGCATTTT. It yields the protein CASSLFSGQPQHF. Looking up the rest from reference TRBV7-2 and TRBJ1-5 gives the full variable domain: GAGVSQSPSNKVTEKGKDVELRCDPISGHTALYWYRQSLGQGLEFLIYFQGNSAPDKSGLPSDRFSAERTGGSVSTLTIQRTQQEDSAVYLCASSLFSGQPQHFGDGTRLSIL.

This clonotype was detected only a few times. The V gene is TRBV6-2 or TRBV6-3, the J gene TRBJ1-1; no reliable D call. There are 13 residues in the CDR3. Germline values: CDR1 MNHEY, CDR2 SVGEGT. The V end lost 6 bases, the J end lost 0 bases, and 8 bases lay between the germline ends. The CDR3 region has the DNA TGTGCCAGCAGACAGTCCCTGAACACTGAAGCTTTCTTT. It encodes CASRQSLNTEAFF.

This clonotype turned up a few times. The chain recombines TRBV11-2 with TRBJ2-5; D gene unclear. Trimming cost V 7 bases and J 5 bases, with 11 bases left between them. Germline V gene sequence: CDR1 SGHAT, CDR2 FQNNGV. The CDR3 sequence is 12 residues long. The CDR3 region is CASTHVQETQYF. The CDR3 bases are TGTGCCAGCACCCACGTACAGGAGACCCAGTACTTC.

The chain carries TRBV19 and TRBJ1-1; unclear D gene. Germline-derived CDR1 and CDR2 are LNHDA and SQIVND (reference sequence). The CDR3 loop spans 14 amino acids. The V and J ends lost 4 bases and 0 bases respectively, with 9 bases between them. The CDR3 nucleotides read TGTGCCAGTAGTAGTCTGCCTATGAACACTGAAGCTTTCTTT. Amino acid sequence: CASSSLPMNTEAFF.

The chain has TRBV6-5 and TRBJ1-2; the D is unclear. CDR1 and CDR2 from the germline V gene are MNHEY and SVGAGI. This CDR3 has 16 residues. V gave up 2 bases and J gave up 0 bases, with 13 bases separating them. CDR3 loop: CASSYRRDPANYGYTF. The CDR3 nucleotides are TGTGCCAGCAGTTACCGACGCGACCCAGCTAACTATGGCTACACCTTC.

V usage is TRBV29-1 and J usage is TRBJ1-5; 7 nucleotides agree with TRBD1. The germline V gene has CDR1 SQVTM and CDR2 ANQGSEA. The length of the CDR3 is 14 residues. V lost 5 bases and J lost 3; bases outside the gene matches: 7. Here the CDR3 reads CSVRQGGANQPQHF. In DNA form, the CDR3 reads TGCAGCGTTCGGCAGGGGGGGGCCAATCAGCCCCAGCATTTT.

The chain employs TRBV7-8 and TRBJ2-6; 8 nucleotides agree with TRBD1. The V segment lost 1 base and the J segment 1 base; nucleotides outside the gene matches: 9. CDR1 is SGHVS, CDR2 FQNEAQ, per germline. CDR3 length: 19 amino acids. CDR3 nucleotide sequence: TGTGCCAGCAGCTTAGTTGGTACAGGGGGGTGGTCTGGGGCCAACGTCCTGACTTTC. It yields the protein CASSLVGTGGWSGANVLTF.

This clonotype was seen a few times. The chain combines TRBV20-1 with TRBJ2-7; no firm D call. The germline V and J ends were trimmed by 7 bases and 0 bases, with 10 bases remaining between them. Germline values: CDR1 DFQATT, CDR2 SNEGSKA (reference sequence). This CDR3 comprises 12 residues. The CDR3 DNA is TGCAGTGTTACCGGTAGCTCCTACGAGCAGTACTTC. It yields the protein CSVTGSSYEQYF.

This chain joins TRBV24-1 and TRBJ2-7, with 10 bases identical to TRBD1. The junction had 10 bases not matched to a gene; V was cut back by 4 bases and J by 5 bases. The CDR3 runs 16 residues. CDR1 KGHDR and CDR2 SFDVKD come from the germline V gene. DNA of the CDR3: TGTGCCACCAGTGACTTAGTCCGGGACAGGGGCGACGAGCAGTACTTC. Translation gives CATSDLVRDRGDEQYF.

This clonotype was found a few times. The rearrangement uses TRBV10-3 and TRBJ2-1; D is perhaps TRBD1 or TRBD2 (5 bases each). The germline gives CDR1 ENHRY, CDR2 SYGVKD. The CDR3 has 11 residues. Trimming cost V 8 bases and J 11 bases, with 13 bases left between them. The CDR3 reads CAISLPGQQFF. The CDR3 DNA is TGTGCCATCTCCCTCCCGGGACAGCAGTTCTTC.

The sample holds a few counts of this clonotype. The rearrangement links TRBV28 to TRBJ2-7; D not resolved. Trimming pared 6 bases from V and 6 bases from J, leaving 9 bases between. Germline V lookup: CDR1 MDHEN, CDR2 SYDVKM. This CDR3 has 11 amino acids. The CDR3 sequence is CASSRALEQYF. Here the CDR3 DNA reads TGTGCCAGCAGCCGAGCCCTCGAGCAGTACTTC.

This clonotype was counted between two and nine times. The chain recombines TRBV11-2 with TRBJ2-2; D ambiguous. V dropped 4 bases and J dropped 6 bases, with 6 bases sitting between them. This CDR3 contains 12 residues. The V gene's germline CDR1 is SGHAT and CDR2 FQNNGV. The CDR3 DNA reads TGTGCCAGCAGCTCCATTGCCGGGGAGCTGTTTTTT. It is translated as CASSSIAGELFF.